This T cell receptor (beta chain) was observed in a study of T cell changes during pregnancy in multiple sclerosis. Only in-frame clones appear in the TCRdb table, and some are missing; sequencing was by immunoSEQ multiplex PCR. The profile shows approximately 23,000 clones, about 90% of them singletons. Deletions cut 5 bases from V and 2 bases from J, with 13 bases between. The CDR3 sequence is 15 residues long. CDR1 and CDR2 from the germline V gene are SEHNR and FQNEAQ (reference sequence). Details on this clone: Other DNA sequences within the sample encode an identical CDR3.

The source of this sequence is a female donor in good health, enrolled as a control in a pregnancy study. The sample in question was CD4+ T cells from peripheral blood mononuclear cells, obtained in the third trimester of pregnancy. The chain links TRBV7-9 to TRBJ1-5, with D maybe TRBD1 (5 bases). The CDR3 nucleotides read TGTGCCAGCAGCGGGGGTGGGGGGGGCAATCAGCCCCAGCATTTT. Its translation is CASSGGGGGNQPQHF.